The next 8 T cell receptor beta chains were all read from a single sample in a study of cytomegalovirus exposure and HLA in healthy donors (dated by TCRdb to the late 2010s). Libraries were prepared through the immunoSEQ multiplex PCR assay. The multiplex PCR relied on a mix of 60 forward primers for TCR Vbeta segments and 13 reverse primers for TCR Jbeta segments. TCRdb provides this immuneACCESS table in a form limited to in-frame rearrangements. Some clones are lacking; in checked studies, under half of them reflect an unresolved V gene, and why the rest are absent is not known. The sample data list some 130,000 clones, and 80% of these were observed just once. Of the sample, 2.2% is held by the ten largest clones. The sample consisted of PBMCs. Source of these receptors: a man younger than 45 in good health and CMV-seronegative.

This chain connects TRBV18 to TRBJ2-7; D may be TRBD2 (5 bases). CDR1 KGHSH and CDR2 LQKENI come from the germline V gene. V was clipped by 6 bases and J by 5 bases, with 14 bases between them. The CDR3 has 13 residues. The CDR3 DNA is TGTGCCAGCTCCCCAGACTACCGCGACGAGCAGTACTTC. It encodes CASSPDYRDEQYF.

The chain recombines TRBV7-8 with TRBJ2-5, with 13 bases matching TRBD2. After removal of 3 bases from V and 11 bases from J, the junction contained 0 bases not matched to a gene. The CDR3 spans 12 residues. The germline gives CDR1 SGHVS, CDR2 FQNEAQ. The CDR3 nucleotides read TGTGCCAGCAGCTTGGGACTAGCGGGGCAGTACTTC. Amino acids: CASSLGLAGQYF.

The V and J genes are TRBV9 and TRBJ2-7; D is perhaps TRBD1 (5 bases). With 0 bases removed from V and 3 bases from J, the gap between germline ends came to 10 bases. Germline V gene lookup returns CDR1 SGDLS and CDR2 YYNGEE. The CDR3 totals 14 residues. The CDR3 DNA reads TGTGCCAGCAGCGTAGGGCAGGGTTTCTACGAGCAGTACTTC. Its protein product is CASSVGQGFYEQYF.

The chain carries TRBV4-1 and TRBJ2-5; TRBD2 aligns across 9 bases. Germline lookup yields CDR1 MGHRA and CDR2 YSYEKL. This CDR3 is 15 amino acids long. The ends lost 7 bases at V and 1 base at J; junction bases unmatched: 7. This CDR3 is CASTDLAGAQETQYF. DNA of the CDR3: TGCGCCAGCACCGACTTAGCGGGAGCCCAAGAGACCCAGTACTTC.

The V gene is TRBV6-5, the J gene TRBJ2-2, with a tentative D call TRBD2 (5 bases). This CDR3 is built from 13 residues. The V gene lost 6 bases and the J gene lost 7 bases, with 12 bases spanning the gap. Germline lookup yields CDR1 MNHEY and CDR2 SVGAGI. CDR3 in DNA: TGTGCCAGCAGACGGGGATGGGTCGGGGAGCTGTTTTTT. Translating it yields CASRRGWVGELFF.

The chain carries TRBV7-9 and TRBJ2-1, with TRBD2 identical over 13 bases. V was clipped by 5 bases and J by 9 bases; unmatched bases: 7. CDR1 SEHNR and CDR2 FQNEAQ come from the germline V gene (reference sequence). This CDR3 spans 15 amino acids. The CDR3 nucleotides read TGTGCCAGCAGCGGGACTAGCGGGACCCTTTCTGAGCAGTTCTTC. Its protein is CASSGTSGTLSEQFF. Full variable domain (remainder filled in from reference TRBV7-9 and TRBJ2-1): DTGVSQNPRHKITKRGQNVTFRCDPISEHNRLYWYRQTLGQGPEFLTYFQNEAQLEKSRLLSDRFSAERPKGSFSTLEIQRTEQGDSAMYLCASSGTSGTLSEQFFGPGTRLTVL.

The chain recombines TRBV4-1 with TRBJ1-1, with 7 bases identical to TRBD1. This CDR3 contains 18 residues. CDR1 MGHRA and CDR2 YSYEKL come from the germline V gene. V was clipped by 0 bases and J by 8 bases; unmatched bases: 18. Here the CDR3 DNA reads TGCGCCAGCAGCCAAGAGGGTATCAGGGGACAGCGGGTAGCCGAAGCTTTCTTT. Protein product: CASSQEGIRGQRVAEAFF.

The chain couples TRBV2 to TRBJ2-1; possible D gene TRBD2, 5 bases. The length of the CDR3 is 12 residues. V lost 6 bases and J 6 bases, leaving 9 bases between the germline ends. The germline gives CDR1 SNHLY, CDR2 FYNNEI. In DNA form, the CDR3 reads TGTGCCAGCAGCGTCGGAGGCAATGAGCAGTTCTTC. As protein: CASSVGGNEQFF.